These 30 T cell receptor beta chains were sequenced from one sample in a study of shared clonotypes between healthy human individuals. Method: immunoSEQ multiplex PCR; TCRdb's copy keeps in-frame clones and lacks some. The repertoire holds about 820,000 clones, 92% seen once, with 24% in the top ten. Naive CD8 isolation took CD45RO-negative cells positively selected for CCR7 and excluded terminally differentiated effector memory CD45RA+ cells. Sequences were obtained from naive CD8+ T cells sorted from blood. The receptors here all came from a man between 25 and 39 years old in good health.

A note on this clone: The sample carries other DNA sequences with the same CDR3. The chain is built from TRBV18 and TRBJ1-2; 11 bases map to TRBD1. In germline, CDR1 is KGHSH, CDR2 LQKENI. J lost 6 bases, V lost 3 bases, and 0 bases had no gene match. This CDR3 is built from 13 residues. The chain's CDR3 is CASSPDRGHGYTF. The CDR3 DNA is TGTGCCAGCTCACCGGACAGGGGGCATGGCTACACCTTC.

CDR3 sequence: CASSLPRQEGYEQYF. CDR3 sequence (DNA): TGTGCCAGCAGCTTACCCAGACAGGAAGGCTACGAGCAGTACTTC. This chain uses TRBV7-9 with TRBJ2-7, with D possibly TRBD1 on 6 matching bases. This CDR3 contains 15 residues. Trimming pared 2 bases from V and 3 bases from J, leaving 14 bases between. In germline, CDR1 is SEHNR, CDR2 FQNEAQ (reference sequence).

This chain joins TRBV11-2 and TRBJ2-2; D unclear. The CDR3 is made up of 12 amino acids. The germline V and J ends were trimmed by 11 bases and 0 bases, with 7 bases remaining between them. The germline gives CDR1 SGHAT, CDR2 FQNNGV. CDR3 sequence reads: CALGSNTGELFF. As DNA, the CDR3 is TGTGCCTTGGGGTCGAACACCGGGGAGCTGTTTTTT.

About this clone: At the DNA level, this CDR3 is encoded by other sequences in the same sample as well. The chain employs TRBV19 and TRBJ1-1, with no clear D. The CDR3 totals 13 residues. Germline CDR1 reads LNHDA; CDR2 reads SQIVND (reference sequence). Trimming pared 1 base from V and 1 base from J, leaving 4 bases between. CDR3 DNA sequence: TGTGCCAGTAGTATAGTGTCGAACACTGAAGCTTTCTTT. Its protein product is CASSIVSNTEAFF.

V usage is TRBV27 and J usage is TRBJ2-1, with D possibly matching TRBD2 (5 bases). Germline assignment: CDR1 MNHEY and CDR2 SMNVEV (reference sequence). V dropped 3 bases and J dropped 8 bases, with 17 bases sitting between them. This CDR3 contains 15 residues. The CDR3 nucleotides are TGTGCCAGCAGTTTCGAGATCGGCCCGAGGGATGAGCAGTTCTTC. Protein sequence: CASSFEIGPRDEQFF.

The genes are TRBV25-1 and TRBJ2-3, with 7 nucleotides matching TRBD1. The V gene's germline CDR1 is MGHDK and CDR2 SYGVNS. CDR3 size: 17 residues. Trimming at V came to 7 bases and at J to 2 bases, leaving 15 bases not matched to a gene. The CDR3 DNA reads TGTGCCAGCACAGACAGGGCCCTTACTTCCCTCACAGATACGCAGTATTTT. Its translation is CASTDRALTSLTDTQYF.

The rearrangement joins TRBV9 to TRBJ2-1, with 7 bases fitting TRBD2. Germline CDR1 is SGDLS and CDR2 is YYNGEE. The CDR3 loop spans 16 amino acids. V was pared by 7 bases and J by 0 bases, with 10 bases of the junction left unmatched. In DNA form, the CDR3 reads TGTGCCAGCGGACGCTCCGGGACTAACTCCTACAATGAGCAGTTCTTC. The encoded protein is CASGRSGTNSYNEQFF.

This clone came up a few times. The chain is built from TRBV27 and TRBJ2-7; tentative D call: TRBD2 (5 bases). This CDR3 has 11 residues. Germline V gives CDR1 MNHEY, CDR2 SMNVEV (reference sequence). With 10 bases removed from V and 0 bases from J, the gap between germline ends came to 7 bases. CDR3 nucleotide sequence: TGTGCCACCGGACTCTCCTACGAGCAGTACTTC. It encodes CATGLSYEQYF.

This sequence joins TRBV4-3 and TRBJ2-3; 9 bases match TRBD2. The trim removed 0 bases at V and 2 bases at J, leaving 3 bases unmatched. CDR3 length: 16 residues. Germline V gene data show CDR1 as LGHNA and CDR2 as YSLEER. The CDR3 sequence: CASSQETSGNTDTQYF. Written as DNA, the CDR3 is TGCGCCAGCAGCCAAGAGACTAGCGGTAACACAGATACGCAGTATTTT.

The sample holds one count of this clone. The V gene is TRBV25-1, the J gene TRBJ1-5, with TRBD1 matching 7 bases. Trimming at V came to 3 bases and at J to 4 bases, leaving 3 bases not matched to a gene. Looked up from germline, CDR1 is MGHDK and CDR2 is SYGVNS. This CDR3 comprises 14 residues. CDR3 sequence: CASSETGLNQPQHF. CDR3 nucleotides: TGTGCCAGCAGTGAGACAGGGTTAAATCAGCCCCAGCATTTT.

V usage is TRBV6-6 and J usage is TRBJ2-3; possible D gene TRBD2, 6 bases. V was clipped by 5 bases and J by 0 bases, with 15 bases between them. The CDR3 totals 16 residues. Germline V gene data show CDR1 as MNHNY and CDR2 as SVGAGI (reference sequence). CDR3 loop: CASSPPGESSTDTQYF. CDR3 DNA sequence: TGTGCCAGCAGTCCCCCGGGGGAATCTAGCACAGATACGCAGTATTTT.

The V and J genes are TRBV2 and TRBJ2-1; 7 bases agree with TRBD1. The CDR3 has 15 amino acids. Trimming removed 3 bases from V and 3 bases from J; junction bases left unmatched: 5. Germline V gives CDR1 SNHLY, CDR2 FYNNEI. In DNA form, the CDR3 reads TGTGCCAGCAGTGATGTTGGGACAGTCTACAATGAGCAGTTCTTC. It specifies CASSDVGTVYNEQFF. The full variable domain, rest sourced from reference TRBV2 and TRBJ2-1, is EPEVTQTPSHQVTQMGQEVILRCVPISNHLYFYWYRQILGQKVEFLVSFYNNEISEKSEIFDDQFSVERPDGSNFTLKIRSTKLEDSAMYFCASSDVGTVYNEQFFGPGTRLTVL.

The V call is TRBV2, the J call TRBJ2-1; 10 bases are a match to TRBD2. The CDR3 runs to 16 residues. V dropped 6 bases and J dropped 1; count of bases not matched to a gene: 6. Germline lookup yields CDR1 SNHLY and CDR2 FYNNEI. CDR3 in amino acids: CASRGTSVLSYNEQFF. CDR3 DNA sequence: TGTGCCAGCAGGGGGACTAGCGTCCTATCCTACAATGAGCAGTTCTTC.

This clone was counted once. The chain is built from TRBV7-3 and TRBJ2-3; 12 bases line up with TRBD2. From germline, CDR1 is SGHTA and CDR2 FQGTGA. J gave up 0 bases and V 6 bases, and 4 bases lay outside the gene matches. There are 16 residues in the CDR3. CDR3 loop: CASSPSGRGSTDTQYF. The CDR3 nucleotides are TGTGCCAGCAGTCCTAGCGGGAGGGGTAGCACAGATACGCAGTATTTT.

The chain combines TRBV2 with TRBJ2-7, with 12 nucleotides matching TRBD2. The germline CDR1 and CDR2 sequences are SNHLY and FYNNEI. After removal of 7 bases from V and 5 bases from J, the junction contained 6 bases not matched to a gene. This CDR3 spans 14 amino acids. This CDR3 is CASINRLAGDEQYF. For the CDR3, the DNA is TGTGCCAGCATTAACAGACTAGCGGGAGACGAGCAGTACTTC.

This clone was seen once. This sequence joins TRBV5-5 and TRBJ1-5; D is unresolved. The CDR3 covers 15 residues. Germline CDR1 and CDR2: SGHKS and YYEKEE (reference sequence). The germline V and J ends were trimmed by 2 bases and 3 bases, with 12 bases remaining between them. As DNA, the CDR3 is TGTGCCAGCAGCTTCAGCCACCAAGTCAATCAGCCCCAGCATTTT. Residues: CASSFSHQVNQPQHF.

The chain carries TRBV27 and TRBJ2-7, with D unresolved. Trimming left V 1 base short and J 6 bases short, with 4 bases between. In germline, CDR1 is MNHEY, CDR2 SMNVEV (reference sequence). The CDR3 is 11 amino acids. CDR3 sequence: CASSLWGEQYF. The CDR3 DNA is TGTGCCAGCAGTTTATGGGGCGAGCAGTACTTC.

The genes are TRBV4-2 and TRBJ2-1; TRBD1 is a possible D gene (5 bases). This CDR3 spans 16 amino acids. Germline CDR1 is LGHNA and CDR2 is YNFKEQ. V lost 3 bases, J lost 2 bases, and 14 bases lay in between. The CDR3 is CASSQTSEQAYNEQFF. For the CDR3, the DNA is TGTGCCAGCAGCCAGACCTCCGAACAGGCCTACAATGAGCAGTTCTTC.

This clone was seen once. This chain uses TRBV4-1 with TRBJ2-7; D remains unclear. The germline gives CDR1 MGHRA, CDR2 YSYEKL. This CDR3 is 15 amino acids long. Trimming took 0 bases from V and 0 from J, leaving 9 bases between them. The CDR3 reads CASSQDRIPSYEQYF. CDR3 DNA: TGCGCCAGCAGCCAAGATAGAATACCCTCCTACGAGCAGTACTTC.

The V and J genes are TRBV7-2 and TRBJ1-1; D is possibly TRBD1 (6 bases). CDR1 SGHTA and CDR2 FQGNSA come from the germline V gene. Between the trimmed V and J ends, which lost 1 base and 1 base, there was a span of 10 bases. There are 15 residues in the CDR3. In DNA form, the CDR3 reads TGTGCCAGCAGCTTAGGTCTCAGGGGGAACACTGAAGCTTTCTTT. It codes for CASSLGLRGNTEAFF.

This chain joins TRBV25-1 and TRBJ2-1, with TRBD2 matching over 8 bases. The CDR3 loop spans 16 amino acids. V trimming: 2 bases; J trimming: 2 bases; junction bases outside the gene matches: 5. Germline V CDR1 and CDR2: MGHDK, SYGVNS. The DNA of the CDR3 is TGTGCCAGCAGTGAAGATCGGGAGGGCCCCTACAATGAGCAGTTCTTC. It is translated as CASSEDREGPYNEQFF. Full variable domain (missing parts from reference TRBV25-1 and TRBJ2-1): EADIYQTPRYLVIGTGKKITLECSQTMGHDKMYWYQQDPGMELHLIHYSYGVNSTEKGDLSSESTVSRIRTEHFPLTLESARPSHTSQYLCASSEDREGPYNEQFFGPGTRLTVL.

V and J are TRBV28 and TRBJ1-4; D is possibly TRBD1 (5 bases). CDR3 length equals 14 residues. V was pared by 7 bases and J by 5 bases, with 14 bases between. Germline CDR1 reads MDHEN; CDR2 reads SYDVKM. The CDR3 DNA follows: TGTGCCAGCACCGTCGGGGGTCAGAATGAAAAACTGTTTTTT. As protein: CASTVGGQNEKLFF.

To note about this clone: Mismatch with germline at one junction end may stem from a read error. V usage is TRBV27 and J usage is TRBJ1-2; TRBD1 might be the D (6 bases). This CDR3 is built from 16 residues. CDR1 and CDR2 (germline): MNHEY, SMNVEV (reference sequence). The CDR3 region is CASSSGGAGAIWGYTF. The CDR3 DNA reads TGTGCCAGTAGTTCGGGAGGTGCAGGGGCGATATGGGGCTACACCTTC.

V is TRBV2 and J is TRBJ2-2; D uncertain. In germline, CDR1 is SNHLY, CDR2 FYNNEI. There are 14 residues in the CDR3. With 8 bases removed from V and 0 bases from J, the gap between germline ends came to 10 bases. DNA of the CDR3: TGTGCCAGCTCACTACTTTCGAACACCGGGGAGCTGTTTTTT. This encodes CASSLLSNTGELFF.

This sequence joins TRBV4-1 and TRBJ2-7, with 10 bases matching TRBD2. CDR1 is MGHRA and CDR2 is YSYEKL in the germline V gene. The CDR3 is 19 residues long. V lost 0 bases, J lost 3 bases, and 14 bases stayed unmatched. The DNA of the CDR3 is TGCGCCAGCAGCCAAGAAGCAGGACTAGCGGCCCTAGAGAGCTACGAGCAGTACTTC. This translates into CASSQEAGLAALESYEQYF.

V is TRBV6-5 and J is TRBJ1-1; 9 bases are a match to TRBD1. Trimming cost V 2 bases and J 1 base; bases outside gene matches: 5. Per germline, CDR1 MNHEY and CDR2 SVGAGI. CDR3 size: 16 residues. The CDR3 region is CASSYRDRVKNTEAFF. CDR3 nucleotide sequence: TGTGCCAGCAGTTACCGGGACAGGGTGAAGAACACTGAAGCTTTCTTT.

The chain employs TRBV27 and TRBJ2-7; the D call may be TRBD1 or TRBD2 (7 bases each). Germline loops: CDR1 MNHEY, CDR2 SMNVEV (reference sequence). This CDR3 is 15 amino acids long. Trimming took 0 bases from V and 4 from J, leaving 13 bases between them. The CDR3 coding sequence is TGTGCCAGCAGTTTATCCGGGGAGGGGGCTTACGAGCAGTACTTC. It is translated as CASSLSGEGAYEQYF.

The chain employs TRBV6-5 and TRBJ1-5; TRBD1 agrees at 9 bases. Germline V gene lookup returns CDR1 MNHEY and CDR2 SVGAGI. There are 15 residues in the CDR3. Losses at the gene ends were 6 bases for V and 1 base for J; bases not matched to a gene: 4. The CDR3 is CASRPTGGSNQPQHF. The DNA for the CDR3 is TGTGCCAGCAGGCCGACAGGGGGGAGCAATCAGCCCCAGCATTTT.

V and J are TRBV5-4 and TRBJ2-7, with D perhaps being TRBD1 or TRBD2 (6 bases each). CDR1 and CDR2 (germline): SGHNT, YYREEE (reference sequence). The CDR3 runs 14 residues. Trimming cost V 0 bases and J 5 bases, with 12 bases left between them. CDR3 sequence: CASSLVPGANEQYF. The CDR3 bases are TGTGCCAGCAGCTTGGTTCCGGGGGCGAACGAGCAGTACTTC.

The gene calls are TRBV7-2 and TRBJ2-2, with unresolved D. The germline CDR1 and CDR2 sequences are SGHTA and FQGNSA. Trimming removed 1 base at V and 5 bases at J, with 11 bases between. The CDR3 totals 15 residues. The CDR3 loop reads CASSLVLVPTGELFF. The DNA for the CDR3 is TGTGCCAGCAGCTTAGTTCTAGTCCCGACCGGGGAGCTGTTTTTT.